This TCR beta chain was found in a study of blood T cell repertoires in COVID-19. Study-wide context: Both acute and convalescent COVID-19 samples were obtained from the United States, Italy and Spain. The cDNA or gDNA used as material had been derived from T cells, B-cell-depleted T cells, or PBMCs.

Original methodology: How many nucleated cells were present was estimated from reference gene primer amplification. TCRdb's copy holds only in-frame clones and misses some; the assay was immunoSEQ multiplex PCR. From that table come the V and J calls and clone size; the DNA was used to work out D and trimming. The table shows approximately 110,000 clones, with roughly 80% occurring only once. This clone was seen more than once but under ten times. V lost 6 bases to trimming and J lost 6 bases, with 15 bases between them. The germline V gene has CDR1 GTSNPN and CDR2 SVGIG (reference sequence). This CDR3 is built from 13 residues.

The sample was peripheral blood. The chain combines TRBV30 with TRBJ1-5, with TRBD1 as a possible D gene (5 bases). This receptor was identified in a man aged 45-65 years with acute or convalescent COVID-19. As DNA, the CDR3 is TGTGCCTGTGACGTGCAGGGCGGTCAGCCCCAGCATTTT. As protein: CACDVQGGQPQHF.